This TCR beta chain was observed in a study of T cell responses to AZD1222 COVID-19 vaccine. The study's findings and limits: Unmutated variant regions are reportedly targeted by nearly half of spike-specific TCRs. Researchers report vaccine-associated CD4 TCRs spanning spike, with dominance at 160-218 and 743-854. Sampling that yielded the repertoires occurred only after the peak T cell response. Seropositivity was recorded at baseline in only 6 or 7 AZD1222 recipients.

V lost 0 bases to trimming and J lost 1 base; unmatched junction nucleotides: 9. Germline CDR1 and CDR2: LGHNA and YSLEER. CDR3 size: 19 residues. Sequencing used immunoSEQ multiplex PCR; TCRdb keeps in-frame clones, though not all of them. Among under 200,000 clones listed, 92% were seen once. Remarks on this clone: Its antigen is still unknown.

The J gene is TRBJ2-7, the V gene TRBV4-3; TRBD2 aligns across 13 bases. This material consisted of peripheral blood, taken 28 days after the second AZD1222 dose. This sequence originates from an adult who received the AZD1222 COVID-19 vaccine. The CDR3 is CASSQERGLAGRFSYEQYF. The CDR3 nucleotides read TGCGCCAGCAGCCAAGAACGGGGACTAGCGGGGAGATTTTCCTACGAGCAGTACTTC.